This T cell receptor (beta chain) came from a study of T cells in Graves' hyperthyroidism and ophthalmopathy. As for the study in general: Peripheral blood specimens were obtained at initial diagnosis, prior to any treatment. General study results and limits: Among thyroid clonotypes expanded above 0.001, most also appeared in blood.

Ten or more counts support this clonotype. Its target is unknown. The V gene's germline CDR1 is SGHRS and CDR2 YFSETQ. The V end was cut by 2 bases, the J end by 5 bases, with 10 bases between. The CDR3 covers 13 residues. It was RNA transcripts that yielded the amplified TCR beta CDR3 regions. During a first-round RT-PCR of the TCR CDR3, the HTBI primer set was used. MiXCR was run by TCRdb on the multiplex PCR reads, yielding one entry per CDR3 protein. The table records about 700,000 distinct CDR3 sequences, 12% to 15% of them present only once. The chain recombines TRBV5-1 with TRBJ1-1, with D perhaps matching TRBD1 (6 bases). Source material: blood. The receptor was isolated from a woman younger than 30 with Graves' hyperthyroidism. The CDR3 sequence: CASSLDRRTEAFF. In DNA, the CDR3 is TGCGCCAGCAGCTTAGACAGGAGAACTGAAGCTTTCTTT.